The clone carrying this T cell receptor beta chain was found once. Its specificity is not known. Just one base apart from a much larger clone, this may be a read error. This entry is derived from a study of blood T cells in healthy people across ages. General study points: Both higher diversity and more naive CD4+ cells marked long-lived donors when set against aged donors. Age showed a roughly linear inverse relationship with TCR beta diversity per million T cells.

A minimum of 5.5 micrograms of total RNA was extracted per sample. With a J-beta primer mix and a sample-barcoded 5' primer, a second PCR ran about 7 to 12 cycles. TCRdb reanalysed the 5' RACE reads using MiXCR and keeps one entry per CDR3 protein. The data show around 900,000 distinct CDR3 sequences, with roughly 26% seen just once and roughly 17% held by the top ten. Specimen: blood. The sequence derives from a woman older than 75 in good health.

The CDR3 loop reads CASGLGGAGGRTDTQYF. As DNA, the CDR3 is TGTGCCAGCGGCTTAGGAGGGGCGGGGGGCCGCACAGATACGCAGTATTTT. The chain has TRBV7-8 and TRBJ2-3, with TRBD2 matching 8 bases. CDR1 is SGHVS and CDR2 is FQNEAQ in the germline V gene. This CDR3 is 17 amino acids long.